A single sample gave rise to the 23 T cell receptor beta chains below, sequenced in a study of blood T cell repertoires in COVID-19. Produced via immunoSEQ multiplex PCR; TCRdb's table is partial and in-frame only. This table has around 150,000 clones, about nine tenths appearing once. Sequences were obtained from peripheral blood. These receptors all stem from a man aged 25 to 40 with COVID-19, enrolled during active disease.

The chain combines TRBV4-1 with TRBJ1-1; 7 bases map to TRBD1. This CDR3 region has 12 residues. Germline V gene data show CDR1 as MGHRA and CDR2 as YSYEKL. With 4 bases clipped from V and 9 bases from J, the junction kept 5 bases outside the gene matches. The CDR3 DNA is TGCGCCAGCAGCCTTCCGGGACAGCAAGCTTTCTTT. Its protein is CASSLPGQQAFF.

The rearrangement links TRBV19 to TRBJ1-6; no definite D call. The V and J ends lost 3 bases and 6 bases respectively, with 9 bases between them. Germline values: CDR1 LNHDA, CDR2 SQIVND (reference sequence). The CDR3 is 14 amino acids. The CDR3 is CASSISRSNSPLHF. CDR3 DNA sequence: TGTGCCAGTAGTATCTCCAGGTCTAATTCACCCCTCCACTTT.

The V and J genes are TRBV30 and TRBJ2-1; 10 nucleotides line up with TRBD2. The CDR3 extends over 14 amino acids. V trimming: 1 base; J trimming: 6 bases; junction bases outside the gene matches: 3. In germline, CDR1 is GTSNPN, CDR2 SVGIG (reference sequence). This chain's CDR3 is CAWSAGLASNEQFF. CDR3 nucleotides: TGTGCCTGGAGTGCGGGACTAGCGAGCAATGAGCAGTTCTTC. Filled out from reference TRBV30 and TRBJ2-1, the complete variable domain reads SQTIHQWPATLVQPVGSPLSLECTVEGTSNPNLYWYRQAAGRGLQLLFYSVGIGQISSEVPQNLSASRPQDRQFILSSKKLLLSDSGFYLCAWSAGLASNEQFFGPGTRLTVL.

The chain has TRBV19 and TRBJ1-1; no reliable D call. Deletions cut 4 bases from V and 1 base from J, with 4 bases between. Per germline, CDR1 LNHDA and CDR2 SQIVND (reference sequence). The CDR3 has 12 amino acids. The CDR3 sequence is CASSNKNTEAFF. Here the CDR3 DNA reads TGTGCCAGTAGTAATAAGAACACTGAAGCTTTCTTT.

V usage is TRBV6-1 and J usage is TRBJ1-3, with unresolved D. This CDR3 contains 20 residues. The V end lost 1 base, the J end lost 0 bases, and 22 bases lay between the germline ends. The germline V gene encodes CDR1 MNHNS and CDR2 SASEGT. The CDR3 sequence is CASSEGGQHRIPISGNTIYF. The CDR3 coding sequence is TGTGCCAGCAGTGAAGGTGGGCAGCACCGAATCCCGATCTCTGGAAACACCATATATTTT.

The chain employs TRBV12-3 or TRBV12-4 and TRBJ2-1, with D perhaps matching TRBD2 (5 bases). The CDR3 is 13 amino acids. Trimming took off 3 bases at V and 7 bases at J, with 10 bases between the two ends. The CDR3 spells CASSFGRPNEQFF. CDR3 in DNA: TGTGCCAGCAGTTTTGGGAGACCGAATGAGCAGTTCTTC.

The V and J genes are TRBV6-6 and TRBJ2-1; D ambiguous. Trimming shortened V by 8 bases and J by 8 bases, and 16 bases separated the two germline ends. This CDR3 is built from 13 residues. Per germline, CDR1 MNHNY and CDR2 SVGAGI (reference sequence). The CDR3, as DNA: TGTGCCAGCGGCCTAAAGGAGTTAGATGAGCAGTTCTTC. Translated, it gives CASGLKELDEQFF.

This clone was detected only once. This chain joins TRBV9 and TRBJ2-3; 10 bases line up with TRBD2. Unmatched junction bases numbered 6, after V lost 3 bases and J lost 2 bases. The CDR3 sequence is 16 residues long. Germline CDR1 SGDLS, CDR2 YYNGEE. CDR3 protein: CASSGGLAEITDTQYF. The CDR3 DNA is TGTGCCAGCAGCGGCGGACTAGCGGAAATCACAGATACGCAGTATTTT.

The chain links TRBV18 to TRBJ1-2; the D gene is possibly TRBD1 (5 bases). V was clipped by 5 bases and J by 4 bases, with 8 bases between them. Germline V gene lookup returns CDR1 KGHSH and CDR2 LQKENI. The CDR3 contains 12 residues. The CDR3 spells CASSYDSYGYTF. The CDR3 coding sequence is TGTGCCAGCTCATACGACAGCTATGGCTACACCTTC.

The chain employs TRBV10-3 and TRBJ1-6; weak D call: TRBD1 (6 bases). CDR1 ENHRY and CDR2 SYGVKD come from the germline V gene. This CDR3 spans 14 amino acids. The V end was cut by 6 bases, the J end by 13 bases, with 19 bases between. Here the CDR3 reads CAIRNRADLTPLHF. CDR3 DNA: TGTGCCATCAGGAACAGGGCCGACTTGACGCCCCTCCACTTT.

This clone was counted once. The CDR3 DNA is TGTGCCAGTCAATCACGACAGCGCTCCTACGAGCAGTACTTC. This translates into CASQSRQRSYEQYF. The chain uses TRBV19 and TRBJ2-7, with D perhaps TRBD1 (5 bases). This CDR3 is 14 amino acids long. CDR1 and CDR2 from the germline V gene are LNHDA and SQIVND (reference sequence). The ends were cut back, 8 bases at V and 0 bases at J, with 14 bases in the middle. Together with reference TRBV19 and TRBJ2-7, the CDR3 gives the full variable domain: DGGITQSPKYLFRKEGQNVTLSCEQNLNHDAMYWYRQDPGQGLRLIYYSQIVNDFQKGDIAEGYSVSREKKESFPLTVTSAQKNPTAFYLCASQSRQRSYEQYFGPGTRLTVT.

This clone was detected only once. The chain carries TRBV6-5 and TRBJ2-2; D may be TRBD1 (5 bases). Per the germline V gene, CDR1 is MNHEY and CDR2 is SVGAGI. V lost 3 bases and J 6 bases, leaving 14 bases between the germline ends. CDR3 length equals 15 residues. The CDR3 protein is CASSYGRVGPGELFF. CDR3 DNA: TGTGCCAGCAGTTATGGCAGGGTGGGCCCCGGGGAGCTGTTTTTT.

This clone was observed a few times. The V gene is TRBV6-6, the J gene TRBJ1-2; 7 nucleotides line up with TRBD1. V lost 2 bases to trimming and J lost 10 bases; unmatched junction nucleotides: 13. Germline assignment: CDR1 MNHNY and CDR2 SVGAGI (reference sequence). The CDR3 runs to 15 residues. The CDR3 sequence: CASSYNTGERKDYTF. As DNA, the CDR3 is TGTGCCAGCAGTTACAATACAGGGGAAAGAAAGGACTACACCTTC.

On this clone: Sequence at one end of the junction differs from germline and may be a read error. The rearrangement links TRBV19 to TRBJ1-1; D gene unclear. The CDR3 spans 14 residues. Germline loops: CDR1 LNHDA, CDR2 SQIVND (reference sequence). CDR3 protein: CASTISGGRTEAFF. The CDR3 region has the DNA TGTGCCAGTACTATATCTGGAGGGCGGACTGAAGCTTTCTTT.

The chain employs TRBV19 and TRBJ1-6; the D gene is possibly TRBD1 (6 bases). This CDR3 is 16 amino acids long. Trimming took off 4 bases at V and 5 bases at J, with 15 bases between the two ends. Germline-derived CDR1 and CDR2 are LNHDA and SQIVND (reference sequence). The CDR3 here is CASSKGRDTDNSPLHF. The CDR3, as DNA: TGTGCCAGTAGTAAAGGCCGGGACACGGATAATTCACCCCTCCACTTT.

V gene TRBV18 combines with J gene TRBJ1-2, with 10 bases matching TRBD1. Germline CDR1 KGHSH, CDR2 LQKENI. V dropped 5 bases and J dropped 6; count of bases not matched to a gene: 15. This CDR3 has 17 residues. The CDR3 is CASSWPGGQGSRNGYTF. DNA for the CDR3: TGTGCCAGCTCATGGCCCGGGGGACAGGGGAGTAGGAATGGCTACACCTTC.

The chain uses TRBV19 and TRBJ1-6; 8 nucleotides line up with TRBD1. The CDR3 spans 13 residues. V gave up 11 bases and J gave up 10 bases; unmatched junction bases: 10. CDR1 and CDR2 (germline): LNHDA, SQIVND (reference sequence). The CDR3: CACCSGGGSPLHF. The CDR3 coding sequence is TGTGCCTGCTGTTCAGGGGGCGGGTCACCCCTCCACTTT.

This clone was recorded once. CDR3 in DNA: TGTGCCAGCAGCGCAACTAATCAGCCCCAGCATTTT. Protein product: CASSATNQPQHF. The chain joins TRBV11-2 to TRBJ1-5; D is unresolved. The CDR3 length is 12 residues. The germline gives CDR1 SGHAT, CDR2 FQNNGV. V gave up 5 bases and J gave up 4 bases, with 6 bases separating them.

The gene calls are TRBV24-1 and TRBJ2-1; D is possibly TRBD2 (7 bases). Germline loops: CDR1 KGHDR, CDR2 SFDVKD. The CDR3 spans 16 residues. Trimming pared 1 base from V and 7 bases from J, leaving 16 bases between. The CDR3 reads CATSDFRAGATNEQFF. CDR3 coding DNA: TGTGCCACCAGTGATTTTCGGGCGGGGGCTACGAATGAGCAGTTCTTC.

In this sample, this clone turned up once. The gene calls are TRBV6-1 and TRBJ2-3; D is perhaps TRBD2 (6 bases). The germline V gene has CDR1 MNHNS and CDR2 SASEGT. Trimming pared 6 bases from V and 4 bases from J, leaving 17 bases between. The CDR3 has 15 residues. In nucleotides, the CDR3 is TGTGCCAGCAGGCACGCGGGACTTCCTGCAGATACGCAGTATTTT. It encodes CASRHAGLPADTQYF.

The chain employs TRBV24-1 and TRBJ2-1, with 9 bases matching TRBD1. The CDR3 is made up of 16 amino acids. Germline CDR1 is KGHDR and CDR2 is SFDVKD. J gave up 5 bases and V 3 bases, and 7 bases lay outside the gene matches. The CDR3 spells CATSDPPGQGDNEQFF. In nucleotides, the CDR3 is TGTGCCACCAGTGATCCGCCGGGACAGGGTGACAATGAGCAGTTCTTC.

The CDR3 coding sequence is TGTGCCAGCAATATCGGGAGGGGGATTGTTCAGCCCCAGCATTTT. This translates into CASNIGRGIVQPQHF. V usage is TRBV2 and J usage is TRBJ1-5; a weak D match, TRBD1 (6 bases). Trimming pared 7 bases from V and 6 bases from J, leaving 19 bases between. The germline CDR1 and CDR2 sequences are SNHLY and FYNNEI. The CDR3 is 15 residues long.

This clone appeared a few times. The V gene is TRBV7-9, the J gene TRBJ2-7, with a weak D call TRBD1 (5 bases). V was pared by 5 bases and J by 0 bases, with 14 bases between. Germline CDR1 reads SEHNR; CDR2 reads FQNEAQ (reference sequence). This CDR3 comprises 15 residues. The CDR3: CASSPRAGSSYEQYF. As DNA, the CDR3 is TGTGCCAGCAGCCCCAGGGCAGGGTCCTCCTACGAGCAGTACTTC.